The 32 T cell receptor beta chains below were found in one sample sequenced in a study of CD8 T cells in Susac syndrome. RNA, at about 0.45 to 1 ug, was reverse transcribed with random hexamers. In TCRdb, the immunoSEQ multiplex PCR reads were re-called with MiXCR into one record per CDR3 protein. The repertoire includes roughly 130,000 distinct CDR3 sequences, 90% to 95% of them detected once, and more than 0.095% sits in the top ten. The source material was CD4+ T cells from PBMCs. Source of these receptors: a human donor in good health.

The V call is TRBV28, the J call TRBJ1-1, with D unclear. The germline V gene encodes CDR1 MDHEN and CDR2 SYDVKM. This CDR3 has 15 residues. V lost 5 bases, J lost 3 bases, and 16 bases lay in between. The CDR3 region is CASSRSTGSHTEAFF. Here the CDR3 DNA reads TGTGCCAGCAGTCGATCGACCGGGTCGCACACTGAAGCTTTCTTT.

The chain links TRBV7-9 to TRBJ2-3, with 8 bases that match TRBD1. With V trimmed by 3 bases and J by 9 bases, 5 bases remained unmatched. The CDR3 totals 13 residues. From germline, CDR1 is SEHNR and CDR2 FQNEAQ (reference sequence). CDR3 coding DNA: TGTGCCAGCAGCTTGGCAGGGGGCCTAACGCAGTATTTT. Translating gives CASSLAGGLTQYF.

This CDR3 is CASSDGTRRDTQYF. The CDR3 bases are TGTGCCAGCAGTGACGGGACTAGGAGGGATACGCAGTATTTT. The V gene is TRBV27, the J gene TRBJ2-3; 8 nucleotides agree with TRBD2. The CDR3 covers 14 residues. Trimming cost V 5 bases and J 6 bases; bases outside gene matches: 7. CDR1 is MNHEY and CDR2 is SMNVEV in the germline V gene (reference sequence).

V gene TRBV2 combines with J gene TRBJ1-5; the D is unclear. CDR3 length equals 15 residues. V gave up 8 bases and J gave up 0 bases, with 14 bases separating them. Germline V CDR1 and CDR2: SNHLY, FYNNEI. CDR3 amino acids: CASERRANSNQPQHF. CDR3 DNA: TGTGCCAGCGAGAGACGGGCTAATAGCAATCAGCCCCAGCATTTT.

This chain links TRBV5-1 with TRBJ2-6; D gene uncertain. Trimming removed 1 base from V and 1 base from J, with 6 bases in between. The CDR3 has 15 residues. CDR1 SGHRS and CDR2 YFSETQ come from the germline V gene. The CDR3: CASSLRASGANVLTF. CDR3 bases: TGCGCCAGCAGCTTGAGGGCGTCTGGGGCCAACGTCCTGACTTTC.

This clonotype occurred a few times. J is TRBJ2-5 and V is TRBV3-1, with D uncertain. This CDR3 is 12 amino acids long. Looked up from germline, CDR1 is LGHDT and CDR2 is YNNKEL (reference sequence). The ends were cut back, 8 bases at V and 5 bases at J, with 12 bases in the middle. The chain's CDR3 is CASSPFGETQYF. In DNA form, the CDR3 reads TGTGCCAGCTCACCCTTCGGTGAGACCCAGTACTTC.

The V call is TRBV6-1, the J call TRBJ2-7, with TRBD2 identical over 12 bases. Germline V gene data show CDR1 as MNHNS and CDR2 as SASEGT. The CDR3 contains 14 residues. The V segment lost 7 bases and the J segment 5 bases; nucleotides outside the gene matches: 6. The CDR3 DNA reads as TGTGCCAGCAACCCCGGACTAGCGGGACACGAGCAGTACTTC. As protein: CASNPGLAGHEQYF.

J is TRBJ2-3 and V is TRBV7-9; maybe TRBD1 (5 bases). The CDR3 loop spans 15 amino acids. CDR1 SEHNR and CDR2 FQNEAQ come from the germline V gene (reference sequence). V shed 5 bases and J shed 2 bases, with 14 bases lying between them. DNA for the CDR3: TGTGCCAGCAGCACGGACATCGCACACACAGATACGCAGTATTTT. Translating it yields CASSTDIAHTDTQYF.

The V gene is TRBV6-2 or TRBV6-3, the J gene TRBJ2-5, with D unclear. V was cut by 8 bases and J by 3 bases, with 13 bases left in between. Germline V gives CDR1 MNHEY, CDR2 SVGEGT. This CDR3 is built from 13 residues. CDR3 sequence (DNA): TGTGCCAGCCACGGATGGGGAAAAGAGACCCAGTACTTC. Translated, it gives CASHGWGKETQYF.

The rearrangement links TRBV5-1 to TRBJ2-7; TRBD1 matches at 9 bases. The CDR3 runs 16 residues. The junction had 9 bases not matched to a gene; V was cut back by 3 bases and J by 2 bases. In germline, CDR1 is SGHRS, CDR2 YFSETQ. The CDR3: CASSSGQGRSPYEQYF. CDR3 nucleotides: TGCGCCAGCAGCTCCGGACAGGGGCGATCCCCCTACGAGCAGTACTTC.

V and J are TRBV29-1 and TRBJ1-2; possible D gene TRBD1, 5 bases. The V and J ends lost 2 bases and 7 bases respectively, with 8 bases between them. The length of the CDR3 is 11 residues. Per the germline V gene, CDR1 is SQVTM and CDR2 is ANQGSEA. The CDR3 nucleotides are TGCAGCGTTGAAAACGGGGGTGGCTACACCTTC. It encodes CSVENGGGYTF.

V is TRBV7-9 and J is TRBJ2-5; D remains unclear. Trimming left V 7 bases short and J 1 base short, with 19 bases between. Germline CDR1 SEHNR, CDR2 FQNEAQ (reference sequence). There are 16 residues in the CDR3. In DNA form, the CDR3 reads TGTGCCAGCATCGTAGGCTATGGGCCCTCCCAAGAGACCCAGTACTTC. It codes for CASIVGYGPSQETQYF.

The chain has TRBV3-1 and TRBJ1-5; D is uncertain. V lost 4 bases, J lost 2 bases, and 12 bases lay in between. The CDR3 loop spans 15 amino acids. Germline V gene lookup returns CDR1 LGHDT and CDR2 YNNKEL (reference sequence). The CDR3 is CASSRSGSGNQPQHF. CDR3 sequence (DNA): TGTGCCAGCAGCCGATCGGGCTCTGGCAATCAGCCCCAGCATTTT.

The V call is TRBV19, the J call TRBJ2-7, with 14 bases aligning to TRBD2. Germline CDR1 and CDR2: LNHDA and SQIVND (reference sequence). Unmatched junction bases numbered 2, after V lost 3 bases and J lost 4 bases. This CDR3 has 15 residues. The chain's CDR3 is CASSMGTSGRYEQYF. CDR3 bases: TGTGCCAGTAGTATGGGGACTAGCGGGAGATACGAGCAGTACTTC.

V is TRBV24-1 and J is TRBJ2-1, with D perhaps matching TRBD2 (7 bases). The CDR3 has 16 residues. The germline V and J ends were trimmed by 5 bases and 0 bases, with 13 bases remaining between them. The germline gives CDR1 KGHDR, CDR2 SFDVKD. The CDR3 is CATSAGGAPSYNEQFF. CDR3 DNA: TGTGCCACCAGTGCTGGGGGGGCTCCCTCCTACAATGAGCAGTTCTTC.

Written as DNA, the CDR3 is TGCAGTGCTAGAGCTAGGGGGAGGTCTGAAGCTTTCTTT. This sequence encodes CSARARGRSEAFF. J is TRBJ1-1 and V is TRBV20-1; D is perhaps TRBD1 (6 bases). The CDR3 spans 13 residues. The germline V gene encodes CDR1 DFQATT and CDR2 SNEGSKA (reference sequence). V dropped 1 base and J dropped 6 bases, with 12 bases sitting between them.

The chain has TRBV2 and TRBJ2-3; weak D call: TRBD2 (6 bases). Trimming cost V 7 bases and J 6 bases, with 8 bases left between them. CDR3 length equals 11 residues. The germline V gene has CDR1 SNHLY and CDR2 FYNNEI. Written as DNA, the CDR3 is TGTGCCAGCATACGGGGGGATACGCAGTATTTT. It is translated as CASIRGDTQYF. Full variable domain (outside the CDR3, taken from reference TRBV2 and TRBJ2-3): EPEVTQTPSHQVTQMGQEVILRCVPISNHLYFYWYRQILGQKVEFLVSFYNNEISEKSEIFDDQFSVERPDGSNFTLKIRSTKLEDSAMYFCASIRGDTQYFGPGTRLTVL.

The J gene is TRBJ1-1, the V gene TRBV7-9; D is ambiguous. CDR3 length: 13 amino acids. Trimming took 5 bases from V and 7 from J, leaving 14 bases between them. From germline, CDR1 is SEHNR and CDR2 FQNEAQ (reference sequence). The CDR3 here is CASSQDTRLEAFF. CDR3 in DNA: TGTGCCAGCAGCCAAGACACTCGTCTTGAAGCTTTCTTT.

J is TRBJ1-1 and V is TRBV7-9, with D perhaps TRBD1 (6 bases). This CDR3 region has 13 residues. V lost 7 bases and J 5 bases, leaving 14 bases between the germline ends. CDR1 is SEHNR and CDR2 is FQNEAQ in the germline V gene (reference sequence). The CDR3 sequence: CASTGTTGTEAFF. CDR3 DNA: TGTGCCAGCACCGGGACAACGGGAACTGAAGCTTTCTTT. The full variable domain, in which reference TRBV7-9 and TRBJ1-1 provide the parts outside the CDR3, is DTGVSQNPRHKITKRGQNVTFRCDPISEHNRLYWYRQTLGQGPEFLTYFQNEAQLEKSRLLSDRFSAERPKGSFSTLEIQRTEQGDSAMYLCASTGTTGTEAFFGQGTRLTVV.

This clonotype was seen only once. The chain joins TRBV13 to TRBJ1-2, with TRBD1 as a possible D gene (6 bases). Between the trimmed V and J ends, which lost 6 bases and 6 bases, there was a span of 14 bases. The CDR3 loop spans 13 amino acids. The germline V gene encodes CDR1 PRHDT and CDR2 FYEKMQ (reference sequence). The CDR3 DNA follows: TGTGCCAGCAGATTTAGCAGGGGAGATGGCTACACCTTC. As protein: CASRFSRGDGYTF.

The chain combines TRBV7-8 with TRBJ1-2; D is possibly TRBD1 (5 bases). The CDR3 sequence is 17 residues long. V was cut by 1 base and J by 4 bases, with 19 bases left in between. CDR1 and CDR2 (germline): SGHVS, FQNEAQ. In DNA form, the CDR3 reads TGTGCCAGCAGCTTAGAAGTAGGTACAGGAGGTTCCTATGGCTACACCTTC. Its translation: CASSLEVGTGGSYGYTF. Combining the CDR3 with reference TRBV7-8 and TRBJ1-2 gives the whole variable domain GAGVSQSPRYKVAKRGQDVALRCDPISGHVSLFWYQQALGQGPEFLTYFQNEAQLDKSGLPSDRFFAERPEGSVSTLKIQRTQQEDSAVYLCASSLEVGTGGSYGYTFGSGTRLTVV.

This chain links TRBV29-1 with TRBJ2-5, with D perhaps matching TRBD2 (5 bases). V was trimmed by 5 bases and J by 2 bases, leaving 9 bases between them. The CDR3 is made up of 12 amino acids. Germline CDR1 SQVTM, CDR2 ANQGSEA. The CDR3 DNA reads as TGCAGCGTTTTAAGAGGGCAAGAGACCCAGTACTTC. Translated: CSVLRGQETQYF.

This chain's CDR3 is CASSHLRDGRTDTQYF. CDR3 sequence (DNA): TGTGCCAGCAGCCATCTCCGGGACGGCCGCACAGATACGCAGTATTTT. The chain links TRBV7-9 to TRBJ2-3, with D perhaps being TRBD1 or TRBD2 (5 bases each). Trimming removed 5 bases at V and 1 base at J, with 16 bases between. Germline V gene data show CDR1 as SEHNR and CDR2 as FQNEAQ (reference sequence). This CDR3 has 16 residues.

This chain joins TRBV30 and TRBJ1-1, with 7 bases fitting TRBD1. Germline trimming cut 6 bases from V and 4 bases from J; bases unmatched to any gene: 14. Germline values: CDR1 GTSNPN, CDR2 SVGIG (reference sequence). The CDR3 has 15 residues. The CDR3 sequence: CACSPTGASGTEAFF. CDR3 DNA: TGTGCCTGCAGTCCCACAGGGGCGAGCGGCACTGAAGCTTTCTTT.

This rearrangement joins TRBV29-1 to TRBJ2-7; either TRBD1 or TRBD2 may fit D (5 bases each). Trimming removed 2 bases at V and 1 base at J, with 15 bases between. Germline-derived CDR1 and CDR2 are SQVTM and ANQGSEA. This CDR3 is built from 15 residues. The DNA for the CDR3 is TGCAGCGTTGAACGGGGAAGGGGCCCTTCCTACGAGCAGTACTTC. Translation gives CSVERGRGPSYEQYF.

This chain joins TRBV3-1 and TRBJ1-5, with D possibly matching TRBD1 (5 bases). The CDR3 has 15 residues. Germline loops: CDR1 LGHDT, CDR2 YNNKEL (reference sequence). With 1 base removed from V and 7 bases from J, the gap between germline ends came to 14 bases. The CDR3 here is CASSQGIGGGQPQHF. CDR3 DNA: TGTGCCAGCAGCCAAGGAATTGGGGGTGGGCAGCCCCAGCATTTT.

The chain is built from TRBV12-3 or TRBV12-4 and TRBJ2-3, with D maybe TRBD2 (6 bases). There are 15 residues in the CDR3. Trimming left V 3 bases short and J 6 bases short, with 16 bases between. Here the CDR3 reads CASSFWRGAGDTQYF. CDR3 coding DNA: TGTGCCAGCAGTTTTTGGCGGGGAGCCGGCGATACGCAGTATTTT.

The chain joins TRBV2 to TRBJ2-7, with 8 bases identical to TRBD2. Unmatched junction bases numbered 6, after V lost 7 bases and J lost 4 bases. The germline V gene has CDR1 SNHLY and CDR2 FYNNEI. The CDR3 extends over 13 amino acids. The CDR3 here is CASIGGDLYEQYF. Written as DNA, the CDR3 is TGTGCCAGCATCGGGGGGGACCTGTACGAGCAGTACTTC. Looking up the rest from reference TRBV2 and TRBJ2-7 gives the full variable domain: EPEVTQTPSHQVTQMGQEVILRCVPISNHLYFYWYRQILGQKVEFLVSFYNNEISEKSEIFDDQFSVERPDGSNFTLKIRSTKLEDSAMYFCASIGGDLYEQYFGPGTRLTVT.

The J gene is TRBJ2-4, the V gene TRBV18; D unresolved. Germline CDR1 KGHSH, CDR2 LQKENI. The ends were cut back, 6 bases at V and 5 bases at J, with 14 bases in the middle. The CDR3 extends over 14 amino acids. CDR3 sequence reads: CASSPESLENIQYF. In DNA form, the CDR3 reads TGTGCCAGCTCCCCAGAGAGCCTGGAAAACATTCAGTACTTC.

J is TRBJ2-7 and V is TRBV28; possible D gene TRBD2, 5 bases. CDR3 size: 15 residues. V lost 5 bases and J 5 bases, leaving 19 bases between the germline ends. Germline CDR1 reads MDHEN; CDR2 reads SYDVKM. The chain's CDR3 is CASSLPRGNGDEQYF. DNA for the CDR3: TGTGCCAGCAGTCTCCCTCGAGGGAACGGCGACGAGCAGTACTTC. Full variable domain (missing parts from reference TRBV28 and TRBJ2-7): DVKVTQSSRYLVKRTGEKVFLECVQDMDHENMFWYRQDPGLGLRLIYFSYDVKMKEKGDIPEGYSVSREKKERFSLILESASTNQTSMYLCASSLPRGNGDEQYFGPGTRLTVT.

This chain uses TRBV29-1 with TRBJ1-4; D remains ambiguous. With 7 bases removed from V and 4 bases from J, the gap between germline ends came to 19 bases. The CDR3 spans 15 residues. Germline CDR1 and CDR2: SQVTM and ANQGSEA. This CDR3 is CSAKRGSGNNEKLFF. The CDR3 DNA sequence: TGCAGCGCGAAGCGGGGATCGGGGAATAATGAAAAACTGTTTTTT.

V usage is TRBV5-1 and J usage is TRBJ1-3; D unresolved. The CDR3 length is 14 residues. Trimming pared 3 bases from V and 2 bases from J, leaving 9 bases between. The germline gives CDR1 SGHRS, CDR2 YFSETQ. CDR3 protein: CASSSLGAGNTIYF. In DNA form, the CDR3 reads TGCGCCAGCAGCTCCCTCGGGGCTGGAAACACCATATATTTT.